Listed below are T cell receptor beta chains from one sample, sequenced in a study of T cell responses to AZD1222 COVID-19 vaccine. Libraries were prepared by immunoSEQ multiplex PCR; TCRdb keeps only in-frame clonotypes and omits some of them. The sample yields 100,000 or so clones, roughly 92% seen once. The starting material was peripheral blood, obtained on day 0 of AZD1222 vaccination. These receptors were obtained from an adult in good health. The CDR3 runs from the conserved cysteine through the conserved F or W. The D gene is left open where the match is weak. The size entry is marked missing in some rows and otherwise reads once, few, many or a size class.

v_call: TRBV20-1; clone_size: -; cdr3_length: 14; j_call: TRBJ2-3; d_call: TRBD1; cdr3_nt: TGCAGTGCTAGTGGGGGACAGCGCACAGATACGCAGTATTTT; cdr3_aa: CSASGGQRTDTQYF
v_call: TRBV6-2/TRBV6-3; clone_size: -; cdr3_length: 13; j_call: TRBJ1-5; d_call: TRBD1; cdr3_nt: TGTGCCAGCAGTTTGGACAGGGATCAGCCCCAGCATTTT; cdr3_aa: CASSLDRDQPQHF
v_call: TRBV11-2; clone_size: -; cdr3_length: 15; j_call: TRBJ1-1; d_call: -; cdr3_nt: TGTGCCAGCAGCCCCGGGGGAGGGAAGAACACTGAAGCTTTCTTT; cdr3_aa: CASSPGGGKNTEAFF
v_call: TRBV7-9; clone_size: -; cdr3_length: 14; j_call: TRBJ1-2; d_call: -; cdr3_nt: TGTGCCAGCAGCTTAGACGTCCCCGTTTATGGCTACACCTTC; cdr3_aa: CASSLDVPVYGYTF
v_call: TRBV4-3; clone_size: -; cdr3_length: 14; j_call: TRBJ2-7; d_call: -; cdr3_nt: TGCGCCAGCAGCCAGGCCCGGGGGACCTACGAGCAGTACTTC; cdr3_aa: CASSQARGTYEQYF
v_call: TRBV4-3; clone_size: -; cdr3_length: 18; j_call: TRBJ2-3; d_call: TRBD1; cdr3_nt: TGCGCCAGCAGCCAAGGACTTGACAGGGCCCTCGGTGGAGATACGCAGTATTTT; cdr3_aa: CASSQGLDRALGGDTQYF
v_call: TRBV7-9; clone_size: -; cdr3_length: 14; j_call: TRBJ1-3; d_call: -; cdr3_nt: TGTGCCAGCGTTACAGGGTTTACTGGAAACACCATATATTTT; cdr3_aa: CASVTGFTGNTIYF
v_call: TRBV11-2; clone_size: -; cdr3_length: 12; j_call: TRBJ2-3; d_call: TRBD1; cdr3_nt: TGTGCCAGCGAAACAGGGGAAGATACGCAGTATTTT; cdr3_aa: CASETGEDTQYF
v_call: TRBV6-2/TRBV6-3; clone_size: -; cdr3_length: 17; j_call: TRBJ2-7; d_call: -; cdr3_nt: TGTGCCAGCAGTTACGGGGGACGGACTTTTAGCTCCTACGAGCAGTACTTC; cdr3_aa: CASSYGGRTFSSYEQYF
v_call: TRBV6-5; clone_size: -; cdr3_length: 15; j_call: TRBJ1-3; d_call: -; cdr3_nt: TGTGCCAGCAGAGACACAGGGTTTTCAGGAAACACCATATATTTT; cdr3_aa: CASRDTGFSGNTIYF
v_call: TRBV7-2; clone_size: few; cdr3_length: 12; j_call: TRBJ2-7; d_call: -; cdr3_nt: TGTGCCAGCAGCTCGACTTCCTACGAGCAGTACTTC; cdr3_aa: CASSSTSYEQYF
v_call: TRBV19; clone_size: -; cdr3_length: 14; j_call: TRBJ2-7; d_call: -; cdr3_nt: TGTGCCAGTAGTACGAAAAAGGGGGGGTACGAGCAGTACTTC; cdr3_aa: CASSTKKGGYEQYF
v_call: TRBV6-2/TRBV6-3; clone_size: -; cdr3_length: 15; j_call: TRBJ1-4; d_call: -; cdr3_nt: TGTGCCAGCAGTTACTCGCGTATGGGTAATGAAAAACTGTTTTTT; cdr3_aa: CASSYSRMGNEKLFF
v_call: TRBV19; clone_size: -; cdr3_length: 14; j_call: TRBJ2-7; d_call: -; cdr3_nt: TGTGCCAGTAGGCAGGACAGAAGCTCCTACGAGCAGTACTTC; cdr3_aa: CASRQDRSSYEQYF
v_call: TRBV5-4; clone_size: -; cdr3_length: 13; j_call: TRBJ1-2; d_call: -; cdr3_nt: TGTGCCAGCAGCTTGGAGGGTAGAGGGGGCTACACCTTC; cdr3_aa: CASSLEGRGGYTF
v_call: TRBV30; clone_size: -; cdr3_length: 13; j_call: TRBJ1-2; d_call: TRBD1; cdr3_nt: TGTGCCTGGAGTCTCGGGACAGGCTATGGCTACACCTTC; cdr3_aa: CAWSLGTGYGYTF
v_call: TRBV29-1; clone_size: -; cdr3_length: 14; j_call: TRBJ2-7; d_call: TRBD1; cdr3_nt: TGCAGCGTTGATCAGTTGCAGGGGGCGGATGGGCAGTACTTC; cdr3_aa: CSVDQLQGADGQYF
v_call: TRBV7-5; clone_size: -; cdr3_length: 16; j_call: TRBJ2-7; d_call: -; cdr3_nt: TGTGTCAGAAGCTTAGTCGGGGGCCTCTACTACTACGAGCAGTACTTC; cdr3_aa: CVRSLVGGLYYYEQYF
v_call: TRBV4-2; clone_size: -; cdr3_length: 15; j_call: TRBJ1-2; d_call: -; cdr3_nt: TGTGCCAGCAGCTCACCTCAGGCTCAATGGTATGGCTACACCTTC; cdr3_aa: CASSSPQAQWYGYTF
v_call: TRBV7-3; clone_size: once; cdr3_length: 13; j_call: TRBJ1-1; d_call: -; cdr3_nt: TGTGCCAGCAGTGTGGGGTGGGGGACTGAAGCTTTCTTT; cdr3_aa: CASSVGWGTEAFF
v_call: TRBV12-3/TRBV12-4; clone_size: once; cdr3_length: 13; j_call: TRBJ1-1; d_call: -; cdr3_nt: TGTGCCAGCAGTGCCAGGGATAACACTGAAGCTTTCTTT; cdr3_aa: CASSARDNTEAFF
v_call: TRBV5-4; clone_size: -; cdr3_length: 15; j_call: TRBJ1-2; d_call: TRBD1; cdr3_nt: TGTGCCAGCAGCTCCCGGGACAGGGGCGGGAGTGGCTACACCTTC; cdr3_aa: CASSSRDRGGSGYTF
v_call: TRBV3-1/TRBV3-2; clone_size: -; cdr3_length: 20; j_call: TRBJ2-2; d_call: TRBD2; cdr3_nt: TGTGCTAGCAGCCAAGATCCAACAGCAGGGAGCGGGGAGAACACCGGGGAGCTGTTTTTT; cdr3_aa: CASSQDPTAGSGENTGELFF
v_call: TRBV4-3; clone_size: -; cdr3_length: 16; j_call: TRBJ1-4; d_call: -; cdr3_nt: TGCGCCAGCAGAACAGACTCAGGGGCAACTAATGAAAAACTGTTTTTT; cdr3_aa: CASRTDSGATNEKLFF
v_call: TRBV27; clone_size: -; cdr3_length: 16; j_call: TRBJ2-2; d_call: -; cdr3_nt: TGTGCCAGCAGTTTATATCAGGGAACGAACACCGGGGAGCTGTTTTTT; cdr3_aa: CASSLYQGTNTGELFF
v_call: TRBV6-5; clone_size: -; cdr3_length: 13; j_call: TRBJ1-4; d_call: -; cdr3_nt: TGTGCCAGCGCCCCGGGGCCCTTTGAAAAACTGTTTTTT; cdr3_aa: CASAPGPFEKLFF
v_call: TRBV6-5; clone_size: -; cdr3_length: 14; j_call: TRBJ1-2; d_call: -; cdr3_nt: TGTGCCAGCAGCGCCGGGACTGGACGTCGAGGCTACACCTTC; cdr3_aa: CASSAGTGRRGYTF
v_call: TRBV27; clone_size: -; cdr3_length: 13; j_call: TRBJ2-7; d_call: -; cdr3_nt: TGTGCCAGCAGTTTATCCCTAGCCTACGAGCAGTACTTC; cdr3_aa: CASSLSLAYEQYF
v_call: TRBV7-8; clone_size: -; cdr3_length: 17; j_call: TRBJ1-6; d_call: -; cdr3_nt: TGTGCCAGCAGCTTAGACGGGGCGAGCTCCTATAATTCACCCCTCCACTTT; cdr3_aa: CASSLDGASSYNSPLHF
v_call: TRBV3-1/TRBV3-2; clone_size: -; cdr3_length: 15; j_call: TRBJ1-5; d_call: TRBD1; cdr3_nt: TGTGCCAGCAGCCAAGGACTACAGGGGGCTCAGCCCCAGCATTTT; cdr3_aa: CASSQGLQGAQPQHF
v_call: TRBV18; clone_size: -; cdr3_length: 15; j_call: TRBJ1-2; d_call: TRBD1; cdr3_nt: TGTGCCAGCTCACCGGAGACAGGGACTAACTATGGCTACACCTTC; cdr3_aa: CASSPETGTNYGYTF
v_call: TRBV24-1; clone_size: -; cdr3_length: 18; j_call: TRBJ2-5; d_call: TRBD2; cdr3_nt: TGTGCCACCAGTGATTTGGCCGCGGCAGCGGGGGGGCAGGAGACCCAGTACTTC; cdr3_aa: CATSDLAAAAGGQETQYF
v_call: TRBV4-2; clone_size: -; cdr3_length: 15; j_call: TRBJ1-2; d_call: -; cdr3_nt: TGTGCCAGCAGCCAAGGGGGGGTGGACAGCTATGGCTACACCTTC; cdr3_aa: CASSQGGVDSYGYTF
v_call: TRBV29-1; clone_size: -; cdr3_length: 16; j_call: TRBJ2-7; d_call: -; cdr3_nt: TGCAGCGTCCTAGGTTTCGGACACCCAACTCCCTACGAGCAGTACTTC; cdr3_aa: CSVLGFGHPTPYEQYF
v_call: TRBV5-1; clone_size: -; cdr3_length: 16; j_call: TRBJ1-4; d_call: TRBD1; cdr3_nt: TGCGCCAGCAGCCCGTATAGACAGGGGGGGAGTGAAAAACTGTTTTTT; cdr3_aa: CASSPYRQGGSEKLFF
v_call: TRBV6-6; clone_size: -; cdr3_length: 12; j_call: TRBJ2-7; d_call: -; cdr3_nt: TGTGCCAGCAGCCGTTTAGTGAGCGAGCAGTACTTC; cdr3_aa: CASSRLVSEQYF
v_call: TRBV7-6; clone_size: few; cdr3_length: 15; j_call: TRBJ2-3; d_call: TRBD2; cdr3_nt: TGTGCCAGCAGCTCAACCCCTAGCGGGGGGGAAACGCAGTATTTT; cdr3_aa: CASSSTPSGGETQYF
v_call: TRBV30; clone_size: -; cdr3_length: 11; j_call: TRBJ1-1; d_call: -; cdr3_nt: TGTGCCTGGATATGGCGGACTGAAGCTTTCTTT; cdr3_aa: CAWIWRTEAFF